This TCR beta chain was recovered during a study of blood T cell repertoires in COVID-19. Study-wide context: The United States, Italy and Spain supplied acute and convalescent COVID-19 samples. The analysed material was cDNA or gDNA that came from T cells, B-cell-depleted T cells, or PBMCs.

Original methodology: Estimation of nucleated cell counts relied on the amplification of reference gene primers. Produced via immunoSEQ multiplex PCR; TCRdb's table is partial and in-frame only. The D gene and trimming were derived from the DNA, and the V and J assignments and clone size from that table. The profile shows 85,000 to 100,000 clones, about four fifths of them singletons. Germline CDR1 is WNHNN and CDR2 is SYGVQD (reference sequence). V lost 2 bases to trimming and J lost 1 base; unmatched junction nucleotides: 9. The CDR3 is 17 residues long. Material: peripheral blood. This receptor was taken from a woman aged 55-70 years with acute or convalescent COVID-19. The chain employs TRBV10-1 and TRBJ1-1; the match to TRBD1 covers 8 bases. In nucleotides, the CDR3 is TGCGCCAGCAGTGAGCTGGCAGGGGGCGAGGGGAACACTGAAGCTTTCTTT. Translated, it gives CASSELAGGEGNTEAFF.